The 4 T cell receptor beta chains listed next were all sequenced from one sample in a study of blood T cell repertoires in COVID-19. TCRdb keeps only in-frame clones here, not all; method: immunoSEQ multiplex PCR. This table holds roughly 150,000 clones, 84% found once. Sequenced sample: peripheral blood. All receptors derive from a human donor in a cohort sampled during active COVID-19.

This CDR3 is CASSFGQKNTEAFF. CDR3 DNA sequence: TGTGCCAGCAGCTTTGGACAAAAGAACACTGAAGCTTTCTTT. The V and J genes are TRBV7-2 and TRBJ1-1; TRBD1 is a possible D gene (5 bases). V lost 3 bases and J 1 base, leaving 9 bases between the germline ends. The germline V gene encodes CDR1 SGHTA and CDR2 FQGNSA. This CDR3 region has 14 residues. Full variable domain (rest looked up from reference TRBV7-2 and TRBJ1-1): GAGVSQSPSNKVTEKGKDVELRCDPISGHTALYWYRQSLGQGLEFLIYFQGNSAPDKSGLPSDRFSAERTGGSVSTLTIQRTQQEDSAVYLCASSFGQKNTEAFFGQGTRLTVV.

The chain recombines TRBV5-5 with TRBJ2-1, with no clear D. The CDR3 length is 12 residues. V was cut by 2 bases and J by 6 bases, with 6 bases left in between. From germline, CDR1 is SGHKS and CDR2 YYEKEE (reference sequence). CDR3 DNA sequence: TGTGCCAGCAGCTTTATGAGCAATGAGCAGTTCTTC. Its translation: CASSFMSNEQFF.

This clone has a single count. V usage is TRBV3-1 (or the pseudogene TRBV3-2) and J usage is TRBJ2-3; the D is unclear. Trimming pared 7 bases from V and 3 bases from J, leaving 5 bases between. The CDR3 covers 11 residues. Germline V lookup: CDR1 LGHDT, CDR2 YNNKEL (reference sequence). For the CDR3, the DNA is TGTGCCAGCAAACAGACAGATACGCAGTATTTT. Residues: CASKQTDTQYF.

This chain uses TRBV7-2 with TRBJ1-2, with 9 bases lining up with TRBD1. This CDR3 has 14 residues. Germline V CDR1 and CDR2: SGHTA, FQGNSA. Germline trimming cut 1 base from V and 5 bases from J; bases unmatched to any gene: 2. In DNA form, the CDR3 reads TGTGCCAGCAGCTTAGAGACAGGGGGTTATGGCTACACCTTC. Translation gives CASSLETGGYGYTF.